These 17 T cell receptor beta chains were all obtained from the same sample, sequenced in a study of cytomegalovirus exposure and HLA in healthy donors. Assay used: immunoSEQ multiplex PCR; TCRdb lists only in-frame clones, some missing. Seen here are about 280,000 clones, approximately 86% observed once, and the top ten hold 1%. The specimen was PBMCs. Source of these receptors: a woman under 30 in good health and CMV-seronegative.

The CDR3, as DNA: TGTGCCAGCAGCTTATGGGACAGTTCCTACGAGCAGTACTTC. As protein: CASSLWDSSYEQYF. The rearrangement links TRBV7-9 to TRBJ2-7; TRBD1 aligns across 7 bases. CDR3 length equals 14 residues. Per germline, CDR1 SEHNR and CDR2 FQNEAQ (reference sequence). V dropped 2 bases and J dropped 1; count of bases not matched to a gene: 2.

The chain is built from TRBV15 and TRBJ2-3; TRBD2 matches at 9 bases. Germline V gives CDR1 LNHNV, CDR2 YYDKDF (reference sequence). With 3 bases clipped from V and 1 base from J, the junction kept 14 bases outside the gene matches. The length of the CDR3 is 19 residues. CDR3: CATSSPKGGGESRTDTQYF. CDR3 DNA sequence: TGTGCCACCAGCAGCCCGAAGGGCGGGGGGGAAAGTCGCACAGATACGCAGTATTTT. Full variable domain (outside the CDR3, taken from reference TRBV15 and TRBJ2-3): DAMVIQNPRYQVTQFGKPVTLSCSQTLNHNVMYWYQQKSSQAPKLLFHYYDKDFNNEADTPDNFQSRRPNTSFCFLDIRSPGLGDTAMYLCATSSPKGGGESRTDTQYFGPGTRLTVL.

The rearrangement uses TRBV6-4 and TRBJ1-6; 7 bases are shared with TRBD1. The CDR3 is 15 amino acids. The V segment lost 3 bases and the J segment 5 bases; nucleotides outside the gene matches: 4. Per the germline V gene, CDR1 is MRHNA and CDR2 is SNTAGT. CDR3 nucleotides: TGTGCCAGCAGTGAACAGGGGAACGATAATTCACCCCTCCACTTT. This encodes CASSEQGNDNSPLHF.

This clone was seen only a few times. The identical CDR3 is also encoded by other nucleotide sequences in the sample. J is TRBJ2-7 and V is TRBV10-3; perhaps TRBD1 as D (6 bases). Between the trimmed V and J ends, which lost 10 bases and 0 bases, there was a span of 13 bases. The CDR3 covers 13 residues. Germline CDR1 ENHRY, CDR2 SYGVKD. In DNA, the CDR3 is TGTGCCACAGAAAGACAGGACTCCTACGAGCAGTACTTC. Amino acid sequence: CATERQDSYEQYF.

This CDR3 reads CASSYLGGYGYTF. The CDR3 DNA follows: TGTGCCAGCAGTTACTTAGGGGGCTATGGCTACACCTTC. This chain joins TRBV5-6 and TRBJ1-2; tentative D call: TRBD1 (6 bases). Trimming pared 5 bases from V and 4 bases from J, leaving 12 bases between. The germline V gene has CDR1 SGHDT and CDR2 YYEEEE. The CDR3 loop spans 13 amino acids.

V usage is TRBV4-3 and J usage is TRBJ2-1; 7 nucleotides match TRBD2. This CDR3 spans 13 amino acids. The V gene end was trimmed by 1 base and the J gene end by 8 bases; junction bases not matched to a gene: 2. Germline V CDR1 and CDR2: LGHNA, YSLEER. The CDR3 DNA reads TGCGCCAGCAGCCAAGCGGGGAGGGATGAGCAGTTCTTC. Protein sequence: CASSQAGRDEQFF.

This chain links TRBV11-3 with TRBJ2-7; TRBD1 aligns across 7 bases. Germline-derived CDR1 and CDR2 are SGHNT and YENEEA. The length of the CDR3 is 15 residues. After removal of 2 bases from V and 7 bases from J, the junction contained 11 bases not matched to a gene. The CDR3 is CASSLHQGVGLEQYF. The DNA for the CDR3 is TGTGCCAGCAGCTTACACCAGGGGGTTGGTTTGGAGCAGTACTTC.

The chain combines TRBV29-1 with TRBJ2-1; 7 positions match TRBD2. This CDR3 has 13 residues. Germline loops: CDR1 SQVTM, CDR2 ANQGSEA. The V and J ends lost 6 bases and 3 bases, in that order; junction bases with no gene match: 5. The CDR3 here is CSVRRGDYNEQFF. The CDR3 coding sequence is TGCAGCGTCCGACGGGGGGACTACAATGAGCAGTTCTTC.

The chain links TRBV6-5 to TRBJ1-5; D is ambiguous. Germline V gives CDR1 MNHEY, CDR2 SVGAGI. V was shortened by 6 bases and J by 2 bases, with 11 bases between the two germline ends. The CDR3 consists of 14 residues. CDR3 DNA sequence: TGTGCCAGCAGCGCAAAGCATGGCAATCAGCCCCAGCATTTT. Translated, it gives CASSAKHGNQPQHF.

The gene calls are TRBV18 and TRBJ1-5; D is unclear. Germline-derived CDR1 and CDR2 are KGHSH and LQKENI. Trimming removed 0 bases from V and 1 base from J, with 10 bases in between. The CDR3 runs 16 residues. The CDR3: CASSPPGRQSNQPQHF. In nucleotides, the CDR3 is TGTGCCAGCTCACCACCGGGCAGGCAGAGCAATCAGCCCCAGCATTTT.

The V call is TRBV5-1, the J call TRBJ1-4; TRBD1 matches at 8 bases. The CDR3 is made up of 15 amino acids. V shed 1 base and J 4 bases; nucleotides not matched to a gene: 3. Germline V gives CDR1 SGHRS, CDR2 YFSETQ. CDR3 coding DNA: TGCGCCAGCAGCTTGCAGGGGGCAAGTAATGAAAAACTGTTTTTT. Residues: CASSLQGASNEKLFF. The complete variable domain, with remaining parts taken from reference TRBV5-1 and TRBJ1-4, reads KAGVTQTPRYLIKTRGQQVTLSCSPISGHRSVSWYQQTPGQGLQFLFEYFSETQRNKGNFPGRFSGRQFSNSRSEMNVSTLELGDSALYLCASSLQGASNEKLFFGSGTQLSVL.

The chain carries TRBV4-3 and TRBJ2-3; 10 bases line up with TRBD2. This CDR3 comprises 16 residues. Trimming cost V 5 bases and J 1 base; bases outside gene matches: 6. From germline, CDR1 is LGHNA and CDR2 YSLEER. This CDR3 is CASSTLAGGRTDTQYF. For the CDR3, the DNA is TGCGCCAGCAGCACCTTAGCGGGGGGACGCACAGATACGCAGTATTTT.

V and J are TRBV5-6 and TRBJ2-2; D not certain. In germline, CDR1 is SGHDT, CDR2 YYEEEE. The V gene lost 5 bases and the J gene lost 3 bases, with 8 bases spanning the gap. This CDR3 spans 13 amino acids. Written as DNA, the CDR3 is TGTGCCAGCAGGAGGTACGACACCGGGGAGCTGTTTTTT. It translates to CASRRYDTGELFF. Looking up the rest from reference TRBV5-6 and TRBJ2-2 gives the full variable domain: DAGVTQSPTHLIKTRGQQVTLRCSPKSGHDTVSWYQQALGQGPQFIFQYYEEEERQRGNFPDRFSGHQFPNYSSELNVNALLLGDSALYLCASRRYDTGELFFGEGSRLTVL.

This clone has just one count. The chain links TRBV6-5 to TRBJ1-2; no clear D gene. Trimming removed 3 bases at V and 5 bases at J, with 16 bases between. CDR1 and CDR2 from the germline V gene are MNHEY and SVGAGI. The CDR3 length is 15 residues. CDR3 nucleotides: TGTGCCAGCAGTTATGAGGTGACGGCTTGGTATGGCTACACCTTC. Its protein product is CASSYEVTAWYGYTF.

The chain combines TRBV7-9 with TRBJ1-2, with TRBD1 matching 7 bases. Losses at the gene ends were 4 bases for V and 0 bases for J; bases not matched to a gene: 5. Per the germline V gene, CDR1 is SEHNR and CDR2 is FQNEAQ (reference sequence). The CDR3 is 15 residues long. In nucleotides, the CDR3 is TGTGCCAGCAGCTCGAGACAGGGAGCTAACTATGGCTACACCTTC. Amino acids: CASSSRQGANYGYTF.

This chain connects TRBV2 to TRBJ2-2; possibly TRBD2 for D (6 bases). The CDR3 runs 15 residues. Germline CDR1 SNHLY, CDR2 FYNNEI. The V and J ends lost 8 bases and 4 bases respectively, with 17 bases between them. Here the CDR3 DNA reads TGTGCCAGCGGTCTGACTAGTACTCTCACCGGGGAGCTGTTTTTT. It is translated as CASGLTSTLTGELFF.

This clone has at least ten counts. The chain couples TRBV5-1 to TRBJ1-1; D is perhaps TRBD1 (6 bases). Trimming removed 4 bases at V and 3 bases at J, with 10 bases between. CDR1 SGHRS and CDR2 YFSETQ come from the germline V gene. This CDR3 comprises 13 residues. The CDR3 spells CASSAGAYTEAFF. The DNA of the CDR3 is TGCGCCAGCAGCGCGGGGGCGTACACTGAAGCTTTCTTT.